The 19 T cell receptor beta chains in this list originate from one sample, sequenced in a study of T cell repertoires in cytomegalovirus infection. MiXCR, applied by TCRdb to the reads, yields one record per CDR3 protein. The repertoire holds 680,000 or so distinct CDR3 sequences, approximately 40% seen once, with under 3% in the top ten. Source material: PBMCs. These receptors came from a human donor in good health (CMV status not recorded). Some clones in this sample may be carry-over from other donors' samples.

The chain combines TRBV2 with TRBJ2-7; 8 bases are shared with TRBD1. The trim removed 9 bases at V and 7 bases at J, leaving 14 bases unmatched. CDR3 length: 14 residues. The V gene's germline CDR1 is SNHLY and CDR2 FYNNEI. CDR3 sequence reads: CARKSRTGIGEQYF. The CDR3 region has the DNA TGTGCCAGAAAATCCCGGACAGGGATAGGGGAGCAGTACTTC.

The CDR3 nucleotides read TGTGCCAGCAGTGAGTGGTCAGCGAACACTGAAGCTTTCTTT. It yields the protein CASSEWSANTEAFF. The chain employs TRBV6-2 or TRBV6-3 and TRBJ1-1; D ambiguous. The germline gives CDR1 MNHEY, CDR2 SVGEGT. The CDR3 has 14 residues. Trimming took 5 bases from V and 1 from J, leaving 11 bases between them.

The chain has TRBV6-1 and TRBJ2-2; D is undetermined. Germline V gene sequence: CDR1 MNHNS, CDR2 SASEGT. The CDR3 consists of 15 residues. Between the trimmed V and J ends, which lost 6 bases and 3 bases, there was a span of 14 bases. DNA of the CDR3: TGTGCCAGCAGCATCGGCACTGCCTACACCGGGGAGCTGTTTTTT. Translation gives CASSIGTAYTGELFF.

Only a few counts were recorded for this clonotype. The chain recombines TRBV6-2 or TRBV6-3 with TRBJ2-7; no clear D gene. The CDR3 has 12 residues. The germline V gene has CDR1 MNHEY and CDR2 SVGEGT. Trimming took 5 bases from V and 7 from J, leaving 12 bases between them. The CDR3 region has the DNA TGTGCCAGCAGTCTCCCACCCGGAGAGCAGTACTTC. This codes for CASSLPPGEQYF.

The rearrangement uses TRBV20-1 and TRBJ2-1, with a tentative D call TRBD1 (6 bases). Per germline, CDR1 DFQATT and CDR2 SNEGSKA (reference sequence). Trimming pared 5 bases from V and 7 bases from J, leaving 21 bases between. The CDR3 totals 15 residues. CDR3 sequence reads: CSAQTQRGRGNEQFF. CDR3 nucleotides: TGCAGTGCTCAAACCCAAAGGGGGAGAGGGAATGAGCAGTTCTTC.

This clonotype was counted a few times. The V gene is TRBV28, the J gene TRBJ1-1; D is possibly TRBD1 (5 bases). Germline V gene lookup returns CDR1 MDHEN and CDR2 SYDVKM. V lost 4 bases and J lost 0, with 15 bases in between. This CDR3 comprises 16 residues. For the CDR3, the DNA is TGTGCCAGCAGTTCAGTTATAAGGGGTATGAACACTGAAGCTTTCTTT. Its protein is CASSSVIRGMNTEAFF. The full variable domain, rest sourced from reference TRBV28 and TRBJ1-1, is DVKVTQSSRYLVKRTGEKVFLECVQDMDHENMFWYRQDPGLGLRLIYFSYDVKMKEKGDIPEGYSVSREKKERFSLILESASTNQTSMYLCASSSVIRGMNTEAFFGQGTRLTVV.

The J gene is TRBJ1-5, the V gene TRBV28; TRBD1 might be the D (6 bases). CDR3 length: 16 amino acids. The germline CDR1 and CDR2 sequences are MDHEN and SYDVKM. The ends were cut back, 9 bases at V and 7 bases at J, with 25 bases in the middle. The chain's CDR3 is CASGNIQGNEWQPQHF. In DNA, the CDR3 is TGTGCCAGTGGGAATATACAGGGAAATGAATGGCAGCCCCAGCATTTT.

This chain joins TRBV19 and TRBJ2-2, with D tentatively TRBD1 or TRBD2 (6 bases each). Germline V lookup: CDR1 LNHDA, CDR2 SQIVND (reference sequence). Trimming removed 7 bases from V and 5 bases from J, with 17 bases in between. This CDR3 has 15 amino acids. The CDR3 region is CASTLGAGGTGELFF. Here the CDR3 DNA reads TGTGCCAGTACCCTGGGGGCCGGAGGGACCGGGGAGCTGTTTTTT.

The table lists this clonotype with a few counts. CDR3 bases: TGTGCCAGCAGTACAGGGACAGGGCCTAGCTCTGAAGCTTTCTTT. The encoded protein is CASSTGTGPSSEAFF. The chain has TRBV12-3 or TRBV12-4 and TRBJ1-1; 9 bases are shared with TRBD1. The CDR3 has 15 amino acids. With 5 bases clipped from V and 6 bases from J, the junction kept 10 bases outside the gene matches.

The V and J genes are TRBV15 and TRBJ1-1; 9 bases are shared with TRBD1. The CDR3 length is 15 residues. V shed 0 bases and J 3 bases; nucleotides not matched to a gene: 2. Germline V gene data show CDR1 as LNHNV and CDR2 as YYDKDF (reference sequence). The DNA for the CDR3 is TGTGCCACCAGCAGAGACCGGGACAGGGACACTGAAGCTTTCTTT. Encoded protein: CATSRDRDRDTEAFF.

This rearrangement joins TRBV4-1 to TRBJ1-6; no clear D gene. Germline V gives CDR1 MGHRA, CDR2 YSYEKL. V was trimmed by 3 bases and J by 5 bases, leaving 8 bases between them. This CDR3 has 14 residues. CDR3 sequence: CASSQVLDNSPLHF. The CDR3 DNA is TGCGCCAGCAGCCAGGTGCTGGATAATTCACCCCTCCACTTT.

This clonotype has more than one count but fewer than ten. The rearrangement joins TRBV7-2 to TRBJ2-7; 11 positions agree with TRBD1. CDR1 is SGHTA and CDR2 is FQGNSA in the germline V gene. Losses at the gene ends were 3 bases for V and 7 bases for J; bases not matched to a gene: 5. The length of the CDR3 is 14 residues. The CDR3 spells CASSFPGTGGEQYF. CDR3 DNA: TGTGCCAGCAGCTTTCCCGGGACAGGGGGAGAGCAGTACTTC.

The rearrangement links TRBV20-1 to TRBJ1-6, with 8 bases fitting TRBD1. V shed 5 bases and J 4 bases; nucleotides not matched to a gene: 4. CDR3 length: 14 residues. Germline CDR1 reads DFQATT; CDR2 reads SNEGSKA (reference sequence). The DNA for the CDR3 is TGCAGTGCTCCTGACAGGGGATATAATTCACCCCTCCACTTT. Amino acids: CSAPDRGYNSPLHF.

This clonotype was seen more than once but under ten times. V usage is TRBV6-6 and J usage is TRBJ1-6; a possible D gene is TRBD1 (6 bases). There are 14 residues in the CDR3. Germline assignment: CDR1 MNHNY and CDR2 SVGAGI (reference sequence). V was trimmed by 2 bases and J by 10 bases, leaving 12 bases between them. CDR3 loop: CASSYPRGGSPLHF. The CDR3 DNA follows: TGTGCCAGCAGTTACCCCAGGGGAGGATCACCCCTCCACTTT.

The sample holds a few counts of this clonotype. The chain links TRBV28 to TRBJ1-6; TRBD1 matches 9 bases. V was pared by 5 bases and J by 5 bases, with 13 bases of the junction left unmatched. The CDR3 totals 18 residues. Germline V gene lookup returns CDR1 MDHEN and CDR2 SYDVKM. The DNA for the CDR3 is TGTGCCAGCAGTCCCGTCCTGGACAGGGGTTATCATAATTCACCCCTCCACTTT. This encodes CASSPVLDRGYHNSPLHF. The complete variable domain, with remaining parts taken from reference TRBV28 and TRBJ1-6, reads DVKVTQSSRYLVKRTGEKVFLECVQDMDHENMFWYRQDPGLGLRLIYFSYDVKMKEKGDIPEGYSVSREKKERFSLILESASTNQTSMYLCASSPVLDRGYHNSPLHFGNGTRLTVT.

This clonotype was detected only a few times. For the CDR3, the DNA is TGTGCCAGCAGCCCCATTCTAGCGTGGAACTCCTACGAGCAGTACTTC. Translation gives CASSPILAWNSYEQYF. The J gene is TRBJ2-7, the V gene TRBV7-2, with D maybe TRBD2 (6 bases). CDR3 length: 16 amino acids. Germline V gene sequence: CDR1 SGHTA, CDR2 FQGNSA. Deletions cut 5 bases from V and 0 bases from J, with 17 bases between.

CDR3 sequence (DNA): TGTGCCAGCAGTGGACTAGCGGGAGTGTACTACGAGCAGTACTTC. Its protein is CASSGLAGVYYEQYF. The chain links TRBV6-1 to TRBJ2-7; TRBD2 matches 12 bases. The CDR3 length is 15 residues. V was pared by 4 bases and J by 3 bases, with 4 bases of the junction left unmatched. In germline, CDR1 is MNHNS, CDR2 SASEGT.

V is TRBV20-1 and J is TRBJ2-3; 8 bases agree with TRBD2. The ends lost 3 bases at V and 6 bases at J; junction bases unmatched: 11. The germline gives CDR1 DFQATT, CDR2 SNEGSKA (reference sequence). This CDR3 has 15 residues. The CDR3 protein is CSARPASGLLDTQYF. The CDR3 DNA reads TGCAGTGCTAGGCCTGCTAGCGGGCTTTTGGATACGCAGTATTTT.

CDR3 coding DNA: TGCAGTGCTTCAACCGACTACGAGCAGTACTTC. Translation: CSASTDYEQYF. J is TRBJ2-7 and V is TRBV20-1; D ambiguous. Germline V CDR1 and CDR2: DFQATT, SNEGSKA (reference sequence). V shed 5 bases and J shed 3 bases, with 8 bases lying between them. The CDR3 covers 11 residues.